This TCR beta chain was sequenced for a study of molecular identifiers for immune sequencing clone quantification. A few counts support this clonotype. Its antigen is not identified. Whole-study findings and limits: Clones exceeding 20 RNA copies carried over 98% of effector molecules but under 1% of naive-cell molecules.

CDR1 MNHEY and CDR2 SVGEGT come from the germline V gene. The CDR3 extends over 15 amino acids. J gave up 3 bases and V 5 bases, and 9 bases lay outside the gene matches. Construction of naive CD8 libraries employed roughly 18,000 to 1,100,000 sorted cells together with 10%, 30% or 50% RNA. TCR libraries were built in bulk with a published protocol and specific TCR primers. Via MiXCR, TCRdb re-called the PCR reads, giving one row per CDR3 protein. The data show about 300,000 distinct CDR3 sequences, about 22% seen once. The sequence was obtained from a human donor in good health. Some libraries in this study had Jurkat cell RNA spiked in. V and J are TRBV6-2 or TRBV6-3 and TRBJ1-1; TRBD1 aligns across 7 bases. What was sequenced was naive CD8+ T cells from blood, with Jurkat cell RNA spiked in. The subset: FACS-sorted CD8+CD4-CCR7+CD45RA+ naive T cells. In DNA, the CDR3 is TGTGCCAGCAGTGGTCCGGGGAGGGGGCACACTGAAGCTTTCTTT. Translated: CASSGPGRGHTEAFF.